This is a list of T cell receptor beta chains from one sample in a study of control samples from healthy donors and cancer patients. Clones were sequenced by immunoSEQ multiplex PCR, and TCRdb holds only the in-frame ones, with some missing. The data show tens of thousands of clones, roughly 90% seen once. Sequencing was performed on blood. The receptor source for this set is a woman aged 50 to 60 in good health. The CDR3 runs from the conserved cysteine through the conserved F or W. The D gene is left open where the match is weak. The listing skips clone size in some rows; elsewhere it reads once, few, many or a size class.

abundance	j_gene	d_gene	v_gene	CDR3aa	CDR3nt
NA	TRBJ2-2	TRBD1	TRBV25-1	CASSEWGQGNTGELFF	TGTGCCAGCAGTGAATGGGGACAGGGTAACACCGGGGAGCTGTTTTTT
few	TRBJ1-2	NA	TRBV6-6	CASSYMTVLGYGYTF	TGTGCCAGCAGTTATATGACAGTTTTGGGTTATGGCTACACCTTC
NA	TRBJ1-1	NA	TRBV19	CASSIDRRNTEAFF	TGTGCCAGTAGTATAGATCGCCGGAACACTGAAGCTTTCTTT
NA	TRBJ1-1	NA	TRBV5-6	CASSLEGTEAFF	TGTGCCAGCAGCCTTGAGGGGACTGAAGCTTTCTTT
once	TRBJ2-3	NA	TRBV4-2	CASSLAQGGDTDTQYF	TGTGCCAGCAGCCTAGCTCAAGGGGGGGACACAGATACGCAGTATTTT
NA	TRBJ1-1	NA	TRBV29-1	CSVADGDTEAFF	TGCAGCGTTGCTGACGGGGACACTGAAGCTTTCTTT
NA	TRBJ1-1	NA	TRBV30	CAWIATGGTEAFF	TGTGCCTGGATCGCAACAGGAGGGACTGAAGCTTTCTTT
NA	TRBJ2-7	TRBD2	TRBV11-2	CASSLGSGGMYEQYF	TGTGCCAGCAGCTTAGGGAGCGGGGGGATGTACGAGCAGTACTTC
NA	TRBJ1-1	NA	TRBV6-5	CASSYPSAGRTEAFF	TGTGCCAGCAGTTACCCTTCGGCGGGACGGACTGAAGCTTTCTTT
NA	TRBJ2-4	NA	TRBV4-1	CASSARLQGDSLLKNIQYF	TGCGCCAGCAGCGCGAGGCTACAGGGAGACTCCTTACTAAAAAACATTCAGTACTTC
few	TRBJ2-7	NA	TRBV5-6	CASSFLHEQYF	TGTGCCAGCAGCTTCTTACACGAGCAGTACTTC
once	TRBJ2-2	NA	TRBV3-1/TRBV3-2	CASSQVNTGELFF	TGTGCCAGCAGCCAGGTCAACACCGGGGAGCTGTTTTTT
NA	TRBJ1-1	NA	TRBV12-3/TRBV12-4	CASSLGVDTEAFF	TGTGCCAGCAGCCTAGGGGTGGACACTGAAGCTTTCTTT
NA	TRBJ2-3	TRBD1	TRBV28	CASSWDRGAADTQYF	TGTGCCAGCAGCTGGGACAGGGGTGCGGCAGATACGCAGTATTTT
NA	TRBJ1-6	NA	TRBV6-1	CASSEAPGYNSPLHF	TGTGCCAGCAGTGAAGCCCCAGGGTATAATTCACCCCTCCACTTT
few	TRBJ2-7	TRBD1	TRBV2	CASSAATGVGEQYF	TGTGCCAGCAGCGCAGCGACAGGGGTAGGCGAGCAGTACTTC
few	TRBJ2-3	NA	TRBV5-8	CASRSSGTDTQYF	TGTGCCAGCAGATCCTCAGGGACAGATACGCAGTATTTT
NA	TRBJ2-7	NA	TRBV29-1	CSVGNSEAAQYF	TGCAGCGTGGGGAATTCGGAGGCCGCGCAGTACTTC